One and the same sample provided the 27 T cell receptor beta chains below, sequenced in a study of cytomegalovirus exposure and HLA in healthy donors. The PCR employed 60 Vbeta primers together with 13 Jbeta primers. Here immunoSEQ multiplex PCR was the method, and the copy in TCRdb shows in-frame clones only, minus some. The repertoire holds fewer than 200,000 clones, with around 81% as singletons. Material for sequencing was PBMCs. These receptor sequences come from a woman between 18 and 29 years old in good health and CMV-seropositive.

The chain joins TRBV6-5 to TRBJ1-4; D is possibly TRBD1 (6 bases). V shed 4 bases and J shed 10 bases, with 22 bases lying between them. In germline, CDR1 is MNHEY, CDR2 SVGAGI. The CDR3 is 16 residues long. For the CDR3, the DNA is TGTGCCAGCAGTTCTCATCTCACCCCGGGACAAGGAAAACTGTTTTTT. It specifies CASSSHLTPGQGKLFF.

The CDR3 DNA follows: TGTGCCAGCAGTCCCGGGGAAACCACTGAAGCTTTCTTT. Its protein product is CASSPGETTEAFF. The chain carries TRBV2 and TRBJ1-1, with no clear D. CDR3 length: 13 amino acids. Germline assignment: CDR1 SNHLY and CDR2 FYNNEI. V was clipped by 5 bases and J by 4 bases, with 11 bases between them.

The table lists this clone with a few counts. V and J are TRBV6-1 and TRBJ2-7; 8 bases line up with TRBD2. The CDR3 has 13 residues. The germline V gene has CDR1 MNHNS and CDR2 SASEGT. V lost 3 bases to trimming and J lost 6 bases; unmatched junction nucleotides: 4. For the CDR3, the DNA is TGTGCCAGCAGTGAGTTTGGGACTAGCGAGCAGTACTTC. Its protein is CASSEFGTSEQYF.

CDR3 DNA sequence: TGCGCCAGCAGCTTGGTAACAGGGAACACTGAAGCTTTCTTT. It encodes CASSLVTGNTEAFF. The chain employs TRBV5-1 and TRBJ1-1; maybe TRBD1 (5 bases). The CDR3 contains 14 residues. The V and J ends lost 0 bases and 1 base respectively, with 7 bases between them. Per the germline V gene, CDR1 is SGHRS and CDR2 is YFSETQ.

The chain joins TRBV13 to TRBJ1-1, with no clear D. The CDR3 consists of 12 residues. Per the germline V gene, CDR1 is PRHDT and CDR2 is FYEKMQ (reference sequence). Trimming cost V 10 bases and J 8 bases, with 17 bases left between them. The CDR3 protein is CATHEVRGEAFF. The CDR3 nucleotides read TGTGCCACCCACGAGGTACGAGGAGAAGCTTTCTTT.

Comments on this clone: The identical CDR3 is also encoded by other nucleotide sequences in the sample. The gene calls are TRBV13 and TRBJ2-3, with D perhaps TRBD2 (6 bases). The ends were cut back, 3 bases at V and 0 bases at J, with 13 bases in the middle. There are 16 residues in the CDR3. Per germline, CDR1 PRHDT and CDR2 FYEKMQ (reference sequence). The CDR3 DNA follows: TGTGCCAGCAGCTTTGGTGGACGGGGGAGCACAGATACGCAGTATTTT. Residues: CASSFGGRGSTDTQYF.

This clone was seen only a few times. The chain joins TRBV18 to TRBJ1-5; TRBD1 matches 9 bases. After removal of 2 bases from V and 5 bases from J, the junction contained 10 bases not matched to a gene. Germline values: CDR1 KGHSH, CDR2 LQKENI. CDR3 size: 17 residues. This chain's CDR3 is CASSPVGTGQGYQPQHF. CDR3 bases: TGTGCCAGCTCACCAGTAGGAACGGGACAGGGCTATCAGCCCCAGCATTTT.

The chain employs TRBV5-1 and TRBJ2-5; D is possibly TRBD2 (7 bases). Germline V lookup: CDR1 SGHRS, CDR2 YFSETQ. The V end lost 6 bases, the J end lost 5 bases, and 17 bases lay between the germline ends. CDR3 length equals 14 residues. In nucleotides, the CDR3 is TGCGCCAGCAATTGGGGGGGCGGTTCGGAGACCCAGTACTTC. This gives the protein CASNWGGGSETQYF.

The chain links TRBV7-8 to TRBJ1-1; D is possibly TRBD1 (5 bases). The CDR3 runs to 17 residues. Germline V CDR1 and CDR2: SGHVS, FQNEAQ. The ends were cut back, 1 base at V and 5 bases at J, with 20 bases in the middle. The CDR3 nucleotides are TGTGCCAGCAGCTTAGTATGGTCCTCCCTGGAGGGGACTGAAGCTTTCTTT. Translated, it gives CASSLVWSSLEGTEAFF. The whole variable domain, remainder taken from reference TRBV7-8 and TRBJ1-1, is GAGVSQSPRYKVAKRGQDVALRCDPISGHVSLFWYQQALGQGPEFLTYFQNEAQLDKSGLPSDRFFAERPEGSVSTLKIQRTQQEDSAVYLCASSLVWSSLEGTEAFFGQGTRLTVV.

This rearrangement joins TRBV7-9 to TRBJ2-7, with TRBD1 matching over 9 bases. Germline V CDR1 and CDR2: SEHNR, FQNEAQ (reference sequence). This CDR3 has 16 amino acids. V lost 0 bases, J lost 7 bases, and 10 bases stayed unmatched. The DNA for the CDR3 is TGTGCCAGCAGCTTAGCATCACAGGGGGCGGTGGGTGAGCAGTACTTC. Amino acids: CASSLASQGAVGEQYF.

The V call is TRBV4-1, the J call TRBJ2-5; 10 nucleotides agree with TRBD2. CDR1 and CDR2 from the germline V gene are MGHRA and YSYEKL. V was clipped by 0 bases and J by 2 bases; unmatched bases: 3. This CDR3 contains 16 residues. CDR3 residues: CASSQDTSGAQETQYF. CDR3 DNA sequence: TGCGCCAGCAGCCAAGATACTAGCGGGGCACAAGAGACCCAGTACTTC.

The chain is built from TRBV13 and TRBJ2-2; 9 nucleotides line up with TRBD2. Germline CDR1 PRHDT, CDR2 FYEKMQ (reference sequence). Unmatched junction bases numbered 5, after V lost 3 bases and J lost 3 bases. This CDR3 contains 16 residues. CDR3 in amino acids: CASSLFLAGHTGELFF. Written as DNA, the CDR3 is TGTGCCAGCAGCTTGTTTCTAGCGGGGCACACCGGGGAGCTGTTTTTT.

The chain combines TRBV4-1 with TRBJ2-7; D remains unclear. V was pared by 1 base and J by 6 bases, with 13 bases between. Germline CDR1 and CDR2: MGHRA and YSYEKL. The CDR3 sequence is 14 residues long. CDR3 residues: CASSQAPRVPEQYF. CDR3 sequence (DNA): TGCGCCAGCAGCCAAGCCCCCCGCGTACCCGAGCAGTACTTC.

The rearrangement links TRBV4-2 to TRBJ2-7; 7 positions match TRBD2. The ends lost 0 bases at V and 3 bases at J; junction bases unmatched: 5. Germline lookup yields CDR1 LGHNA and CDR2 YNFKEQ. The CDR3 has 15 residues. The CDR3 reads CASSQDFASGYEQYF. CDR3 DNA sequence: TGTGCCAGCAGCCAAGATTTCGCTAGCGGCTACGAGCAGTACTTC.

The rearrangement joins TRBV11-2 to TRBJ2-6; D is possibly TRBD1 (6 bases). The CDR3 extends over 16 amino acids. Germline CDR1 and CDR2: SGHAT and FQNNGV. The ends were cut back, 4 bases at V and 0 bases at J, with 10 bases in the middle. The CDR3 is CASSWDTFSGANVLTF. CDR3 DNA: TGTGCCAGCAGCTGGGACACCTTCTCTGGGGCCAACGTCCTGACTTTC.

The sample holds a few counts of this clone. This rearrangement joins TRBV19 to TRBJ1-3; D uncertain. The V end was cut by 6 bases, the J end by 4 bases, with 16 bases between. The length of the CDR3 is 15 residues. CDR1 and CDR2 from the germline V gene are LNHDA and SQIVND (reference sequence). In nucleotides, the CDR3 is TGTGCCAGTAGAAGTGGCGGGTCCGGGGGAAACACCATATATTTT. It codes for CASRSGGSGGNTIYF.

The V call is TRBV28, the J call TRBJ2-2; TRBD2 aligns across 14 bases. With V trimmed by 3 bases and J by 6 bases, 6 bases remained unmatched. Germline lookup yields CDR1 MDHEN and CDR2 SYDVKM. This CDR3 is built from 17 residues. The CDR3 DNA follows: TGTGCCAGCAGTTTCTGGAGACTAGCGGGGGGGCCCGGGGAGCTGTTTTTT. It yields the protein CASSFWRLAGGPGELFF.

The gene calls are TRBV6-5 and TRBJ2-7, with 7 positions matching TRBD1. Trimming cost V 2 bases and J 1 base; bases outside gene matches: 5. Per the germline V gene, CDR1 is MNHEY and CDR2 is SVGAGI. The CDR3 has 15 residues. The CDR3 is CASSYRGLVSYEQYF. The DNA for the CDR3 is TGTGCCAGCAGTTACAGGGGGCTAGTTTCCTACGAGCAGTACTTC.

V and J are TRBV6-1 and TRBJ2-7; D is unresolved. This CDR3 is 13 amino acids long. The V and J ends lost 8 bases and 5 bases respectively, with 16 bases between them. Germline loops: CDR1 MNHNS, CDR2 SASEGT. CDR3 DNA: TGTGCCAGCTTCCCTAATAGCCGCCACGAGCAGTACTTC. This encodes CASFPNSRHEQYF.

The chain's CDR3 is CASDKLGGAAGELFF. CDR3 nucleotides: TGTGCCAGCGACAAGCTGGGGGGGGCGGCCGGGGAGCTGTTTTTT. This rearrangement joins TRBV7-6 to TRBJ2-2; D perhaps matches TRBD2 (7 bases). Per germline, CDR1 SGHVS and CDR2 FNYEAQ. This CDR3 is built from 15 residues. The ends were cut back, 8 bases at V and 6 bases at J, with 19 bases in the middle. The full variable domain, with the rest looked up from reference TRBV7-6 and TRBJ2-2, is GAGVSQSPRYKVTKRGQDVALRCDPISGHVSLYWYRQALGQGPEFLTYFNYEAQQDKSGLPNDRFSAERPEGSISTLTIQRTEQRDSAMYRCASDKLGGAAGELFFGEGSRLTVL.

This clone was seen a few times. The chain employs TRBV2 and TRBJ1-4; 8 bases agree with TRBD1. In germline, CDR1 is SNHLY, CDR2 FYNNEI. The CDR3 has 17 amino acids. The ends lost 6 bases at V and 0 bases at J; junction bases unmatched: 9. In DNA, the CDR3 is TGTGCCAGCAGCCCCATGGGACAGGCGTCAACTAATGAAAAACTGTTTTTT. Protein sequence: CASSPMGQASTNEKLFF. Full variable domain (rest looked up from reference TRBV2 and TRBJ1-4): EPEVTQTPSHQVTQMGQEVILRCVPISNHLYFYWYRQILGQKVEFLVSFYNNEISEKSEIFDDQFSVERPDGSNFTLKIRSTKLEDSAMYFCASSPMGQASTNEKLFFGSGTQLSVL.

This clone occurred once. This sequence joins TRBV28 and TRBJ2-3, with 11 bases matching TRBD2. CDR1 and CDR2 (germline): MDHEN, SYDVKM. The V and J ends lost 7 bases and 5 bases, in that order; junction bases with no gene match: 2. CDR3 size: 13 residues. The DNA of the CDR3 is TGTGCCAGCAATAGCGGGGGGGAAGATACGCAGTATTTT. The encoded protein is CASNSGGEDTQYF.

The CDR3 DNA sequence: TGTGCCAGCAGGAGACAGGGGGAGTACAATGAGCAGTTCTTC. Translating it yields CASRRQGEYNEQFF. The gene calls are TRBV28 and TRBJ2-1; 9 positions match TRBD1. This CDR3 region has 14 residues. Germline V gives CDR1 MDHEN, CDR2 SYDVKM. Trimming at V came to 6 bases and at J to 4 bases, leaving 4 bases not matched to a gene.

V is TRBV9 and J is TRBJ2-1, with D unclear. The V gene's germline CDR1 is SGDLS and CDR2 YYNGEE. There are 13 residues in the CDR3. V was clipped by 0 bases and J by 8 bases, with 9 bases between them. The CDR3 region has the DNA TGTGCCAGCAGCGTAGCTATGGGCGATGAGCAGTTCTTC. It codes for CASSVAMGDEQFF.

This clone came up once. CDR3 region: CASSLVAGTGAGGNTIYF. The CDR3 DNA reads TGTGCCAGCAGCTTAGTAGCAGGGACAGGGGCTGGTGGAAACACCATATATTTT. This chain joins TRBV7-2 and TRBJ1-3; the match to TRBD1 covers 10 bases. CDR3 length: 18 residues. The V and J ends lost 1 base and 3 bases, in that order; junction bases with no gene match: 9. CDR1 is SGHTA and CDR2 is FQGNSA in the germline V gene.

The chain combines TRBV19 with TRBJ1-2, with D perhaps TRBD1 (5 bases). Germline V gene data show CDR1 as LNHDA and CDR2 as SQIVND (reference sequence). V dropped 8 bases and J dropped 3 bases, with 16 bases sitting between them. The CDR3 has 14 amino acids. The chain's CDR3 is CASLPEGRYYGYTF. The CDR3 bases are TGTGCCAGTCTTCCGGAGGGACGGTACTATGGCTACACCTTC.

The chain joins TRBV27 to TRBJ1-6; D is unclear. Germline V gene sequence: CDR1 MNHEY, CDR2 SMNVEV (reference sequence). V was pared by 7 bases and J by 7 bases, with 11 bases between. This CDR3 is built from 13 residues. The CDR3 nucleotides read TGTGCCAGCAAATGGAGGACGAATTCACCCCTCCACTTT. Residues: CASKWRTNSPLHF.